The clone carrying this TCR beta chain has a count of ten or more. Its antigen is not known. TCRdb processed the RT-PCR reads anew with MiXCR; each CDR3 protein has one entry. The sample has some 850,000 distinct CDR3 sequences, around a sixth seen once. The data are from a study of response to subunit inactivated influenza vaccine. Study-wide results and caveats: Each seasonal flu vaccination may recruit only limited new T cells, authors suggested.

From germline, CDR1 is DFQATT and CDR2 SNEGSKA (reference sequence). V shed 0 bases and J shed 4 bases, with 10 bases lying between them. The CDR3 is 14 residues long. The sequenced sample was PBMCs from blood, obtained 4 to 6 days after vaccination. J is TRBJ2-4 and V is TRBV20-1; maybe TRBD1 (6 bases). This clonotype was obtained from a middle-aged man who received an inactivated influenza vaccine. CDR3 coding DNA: TGCAGTGCTAGAGATCTCACAGGGAAAAACATTCAGTACTTC. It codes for CSARDLTGKNIQYF.